This T cell receptor (beta chain) was captured in a study of T cells in Graves' hyperthyroidism and ophthalmopathy. Across the study: Peripheral blood was drawn at first diagnosis, prior to all treatment.

Study outcomes and limitations: Ophthalmopathy got predicted by the model a median roughly 6.1 months before its onset.

RNA transcripts were the template for amplifying TCR beta CDR3 regions. First-round RT-PCR with HTBI primers amplified the TCR CDR3 region. MiXCR, run by TCRdb on the multiplex PCR reads, gives a single entry per CDR3 protein. The data hold approximately 600,000 distinct CDR3 sequences, with under 15% observed a single time. The CDR3 is 14 residues long. Unmatched junction bases numbered 7, after V lost 8 bases and J lost 3 bases. A patient was excluded if there was uncontrolled infection, other autoimmune disease, pregnancy or lactation. PBMCs were derived from approximately 10 ml fresh peripheral blood. This clonotype was seen many times. What it binds is not known.

This TCR came from a woman aged 40 to 50 with Graves' ophthalmopathy. What was sequenced was blood. The chain has TRBV12-3 or TRBV12-4 and TRBJ2-5, with TRBD1 matching 9 bases. This chain's CDR3 is CASFQGTGKETQYF. The CDR3 DNA sequence: TGTGCCAGCTTCCAAGGGACAGGGAAAGAGACCCAGTACTTC.